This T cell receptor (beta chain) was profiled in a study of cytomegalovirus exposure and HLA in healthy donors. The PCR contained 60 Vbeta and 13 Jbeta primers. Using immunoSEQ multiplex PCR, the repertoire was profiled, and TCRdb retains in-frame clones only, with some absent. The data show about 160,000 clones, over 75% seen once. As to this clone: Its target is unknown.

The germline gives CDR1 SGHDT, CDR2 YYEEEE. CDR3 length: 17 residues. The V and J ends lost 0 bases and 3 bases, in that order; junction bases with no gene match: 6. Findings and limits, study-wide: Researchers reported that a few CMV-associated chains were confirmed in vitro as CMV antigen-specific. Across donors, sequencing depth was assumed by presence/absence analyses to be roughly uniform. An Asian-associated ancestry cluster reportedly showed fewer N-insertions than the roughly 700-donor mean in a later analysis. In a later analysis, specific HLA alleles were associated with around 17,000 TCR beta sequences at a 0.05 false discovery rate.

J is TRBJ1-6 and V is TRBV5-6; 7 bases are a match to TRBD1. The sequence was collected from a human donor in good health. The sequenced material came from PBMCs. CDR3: CASSLVSAGGYNSPLHF. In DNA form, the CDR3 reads TGTGCCAGCAGCTTGGTCTCGGCAGGGGGCTATAATTCACCCCTCCACTTT.